Shown below are 15 T cell receptor beta chains from a single sample sequenced in a study of CD8 T cells in ankylosing spondylitis. TCRdb itself ran the 5' RACE reads through MiXCR, one entry per CDR3 protein. Of 200,000 to 250,000 distinct CDR3 sequences in the sample, 10% were seen once. The material sequenced was blood, either unsorted or a sorted T cell fraction (not recorded which). The receptors come from a male donor with ankylosing spondylitis or in good health (not recorded which).

The V and J genes are TRBV5-1 and TRBJ2-1; D not resolved. This CDR3 has 11 amino acids. Trimming left V 4 bases short and J 9 bases short, with 8 bases between. The germline V gene encodes CDR1 SGHRS and CDR2 YFSETQ. DNA of the CDR3: TGCGCCAGCAGCACCTGGGGTGAGCAGTTCTTC. Amino acid sequence: CASSTWGEQFF.

This clonotype was observed many times. V is TRBV6-1 and J is TRBJ1-6, with 7 bases lining up with TRBD1. Trimming cost V 2 bases and J 5 bases; bases outside gene matches: 3. CDR3 length: 15 residues. Germline loops: CDR1 MNHNS, CDR2 SASEGT. The CDR3 bases are TGTGCCAGCAGTGAACAAGGGGGCAATAATTCACCCCTCCACTTT. It yields the protein CASSEQGGNNSPLHF.

This clonotype was recorded many times. The chain joins TRBV6-1 to TRBJ2-2; D gene ambiguous. This CDR3 region has 13 residues. V lost 8 bases, J lost 9 bases, and 16 bases lay in between. CDR1 is MNHNS and CDR2 is SASEGT in the germline V gene. The CDR3 is CASESWSNRELFF. Written as DNA, the CDR3 is TGTGCCAGCGAGTCCTGGTCCAACAGGGAGCTGTTTTTT.

The sample holds many counts of this clonotype. This sequence joins TRBV20-1 and TRBJ1-2, with D perhaps matching TRBD1 (5 bases). Germline-derived CDR1 and CDR2 are DFQATT and SNEGSKA (reference sequence). V lost 5 bases to trimming and J lost 8 bases, with 15 bases between them. This CDR3 spans 12 amino acids. The DNA for the CDR3 is TGCAGTGCTCAAGGGGCAGGGAGAGGCTACACCTTC. It specifies CSAQGAGRGYTF.

This clonotype was counted many times. The chain carries TRBV5-1 and TRBJ2-1; D gene unclear. V lost 2 bases to trimming and J lost 8 bases, with 5 bases between them. This CDR3 comprises 11 residues. Per germline, CDR1 SGHRS and CDR2 YFSETQ. The CDR3 here is CASSLRHEQFF. CDR3 nucleotides: TGCGCCAGCAGCTTAAGACATGAGCAGTTCTTC.

This clonotype was counted at least ten times. This sequence joins TRBV5-1 and TRBJ2-3, with TRBD1 matching over 7 bases. The length of the CDR3 is 15 residues. CDR1 is SGHRS, CDR2 YFSETQ, per germline. The V gene end was trimmed by 1 base and the J gene end by 0 bases; junction bases not matched to a gene: 2. The CDR3 sequence: CASSLNRGSTDTQYF. CDR3 DNA: TGCGCCAGCAGCTTGAACAGGGGTAGCACAGATACGCAGTATTTT.

The chain carries TRBV7-2 and TRBJ1-3; no clear D gene. The CDR3 sequence is 16 residues long. Looked up from germline, CDR1 is SGHTA and CDR2 is FQGNSA. V was shortened by 5 bases and J by 4 bases, with 18 bases between the two germline ends. This chain's CDR3 is CASSQGGLYSGNTIYF. The CDR3 DNA reads as TGTGCCAGCAGCCAAGGTGGTCTCTATTCGGGAAACACCATATATTTT.

CDR3: CASSESGGPEAFF. CDR3 nucleotides: TGTGCCAGCAGTGAATCGGGCGGCCCGGAAGCTTTCTTT. The chain is built from TRBV25-1 and TRBJ1-1; D not resolved. The CDR3 has 13 residues. Germline-derived CDR1 and CDR2 are MGHDK and SYGVNS. The V end lost 1 base, the J end lost 8 bases, and 11 bases lay between the germline ends. Using reference TRBV25-1 and TRBJ1-1 for the parts outside the CDR3, the full variable domain is EADIYQTPRYLVIGTGKKITLECSQTMGHDKMYWYQQDPGMELHLIHYSYGVNSTEKGDLSSESTVSRIRTEHFPLTLESARPSHTSQYLCASSESGGPEAFFGQGTRLTVV.

In this sample, this clonotype turned up many times. This chain uses TRBV5-1 with TRBJ1-1; D may be TRBD1 (5 bases). Trimming cost V 5 bases and J 3 bases, with 8 bases left between them. Germline CDR1 and CDR2: SGHRS and YFSETQ. The CDR3 sequence is 12 residues long. The CDR3: CASSWGDTEAFF. DNA for the CDR3: TGCGCCAGCAGTTGGGGGGACACTGAAGCTTTCTTT.

This clonotype was counted many times. The V and J genes are TRBV12-3 or TRBV12-4 and TRBJ2-3; no definite D call. Trimming removed 6 bases at V and 2 bases at J, with 0 bases between. There are 10 residues in the CDR3. In DNA form, the CDR3 reads TGTGCCAGCAGCACAGATACGCAGTATTTT. Its protein product is CASSTDTQYF.

The chain links TRBV18 to TRBJ2-7; D remains unclear. This CDR3 comprises 16 residues. In germline, CDR1 is KGHSH, CDR2 LQKENI. The V gene lost 0 bases and the J gene lost 7 bases, with 19 bases spanning the gap. CDR3 nucleotide sequence: TGTGCCAGCTCACCACCATCGGCAGGTGCCTCTAGGGAGCAGTACTTC. Translated, it gives CASSPPSAGASREQYF.

This clonotype was seen more than once but under ten times. V is TRBV18 and J is TRBJ2-7; 11 positions agree with TRBD2. The V segment lost 3 bases and the J segment 2 bases; nucleotides outside the gene matches: 3. Germline V gives CDR1 KGHSH, CDR2 LQKENI. This CDR3 region has 15 residues. The CDR3 DNA is TGTGCCAGCTCACCTGTAGCGGGAGGGGCCTACGAGCAGTACTTC. Its translation is CASSPVAGGAYEQYF.

The chain carries TRBV10-2 and TRBJ2-7, with 7 bases fitting TRBD2. Germline values: CDR1 WSHSY, CDR2 SAAADI. With 8 bases clipped from V and 0 bases from J, the junction kept 4 bases outside the gene matches. The CDR3 is made up of 13 amino acids. This CDR3 reads CASGRGSSYEQYF. Written as DNA, the CDR3 is TGCGCCAGCGGGAGGGGAAGCTCCTACGAGCAGTACTTC.

Notes on this clonotype: A single base separates this from a much larger clone, so it may be a read error. The chain has TRBV2 and TRBJ1-1; 9 bases line up with TRBD1. This CDR3 is built from 15 residues. From germline, CDR1 is SNHLY and CDR2 FYNNEI. J was trimmed by 5 bases and V by 5 bases; bases with no gene match: 9. In nucleotides, the CDR3 is TGTGCCAGCAGTCCCTCGGGACAGGGAGGGACTGAAGCTTTCTTT. Encoded protein: CASSPSGQGGTEAFF.

This clonotype was seen a handful of times. The chain combines TRBV18 with TRBJ1-2; D gene uncertain. The V gene's germline CDR1 is KGHSH and CDR2 LQKENI. Trimming removed 6 bases from V and 1 base from J, with 12 bases in between. The CDR3 length is 14 residues. DNA of the CDR3: TGTGCCAGCTCTCAAAGTAACAGTAACTATGGCTACACCTTC. This encodes CASSQSNSNYGYTF.